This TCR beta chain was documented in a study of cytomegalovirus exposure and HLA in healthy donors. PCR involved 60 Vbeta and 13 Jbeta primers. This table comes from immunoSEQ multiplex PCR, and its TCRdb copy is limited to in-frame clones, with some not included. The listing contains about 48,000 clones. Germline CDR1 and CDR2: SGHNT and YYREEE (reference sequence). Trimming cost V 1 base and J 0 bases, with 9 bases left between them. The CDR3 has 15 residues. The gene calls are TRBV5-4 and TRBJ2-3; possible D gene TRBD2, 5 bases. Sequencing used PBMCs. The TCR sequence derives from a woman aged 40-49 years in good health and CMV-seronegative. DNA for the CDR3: TGTGCCAGCAGCTTGAACGGGATTAGCACAGATACGCAGTATTTT. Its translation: CASSLNGISTDTQYF. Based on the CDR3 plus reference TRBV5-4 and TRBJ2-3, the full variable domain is ETGVTQSPTHLIKTRGQQVTLRCSSQSGHNTVSWYQQALGQGPQFIFQYYREEENGRGNFPPRFSGLQFPNYSSELNVNALELDDSALYLCASSLNGISTDTQYFGPGTRLTVL.